A few counts support the clone carrying this T cell receptor (beta chain). Its matching antigen is unknown. The data originate from a study of blood T cells in healthy people across ages. Next came a second PCR, run for about 7 to 12 cycles, which used a sample-barcoded 5' primer along with a J-beta primer mix. Each of the cDNA molecules was tagged by a template-switch adaptor with 12 random nucleotides. TCRdb used MiXCR to reprocess the 5' RACE reads, holding one entry per CDR3 protein. The data contain about 1,400,000 distinct CDR3 sequences, roughly 64% of them singletons. CDR3 size: 17 residues. V was trimmed by 5 bases and J by 0 bases, leaving 20 bases between them. Germline V lookup: CDR1 MDHEN, CDR2 SYDVKM. Study-level findings and limits: Expanded clonotype changes were possibly confounded by unknown donor CMV status. A strong correlation between TCR beta diversity and naive T cell percentage was seen. There were more naive CD4+ cells and higher diversity in long-lived donors than in aged donors.

The source material was blood. This clonotype was obtained from a man between 18 and 29 years old in good health. This chain joins TRBV28 and TRBJ2-7, with no clear D. Here the CDR3 DNA reads TGTGCCAGCAGTCTCATACCCGGCCTCTTGAGCTCCTACGAGCAGTACTTC. This encodes CASSLIPGLLSSYEQYF. The full variable domain, completed using reference TRBV28 and TRBJ2-7, is DVKVTQSSRYLVKRTGEKVFLECVQDMDHENMFWYRQDPGLGLRLIYFSYDVKMKEKGDIPEGYSVSREKKERFSLILESASTNQTSMYLCASSLIPGLLSSYEQYFGPGTRLTVT.